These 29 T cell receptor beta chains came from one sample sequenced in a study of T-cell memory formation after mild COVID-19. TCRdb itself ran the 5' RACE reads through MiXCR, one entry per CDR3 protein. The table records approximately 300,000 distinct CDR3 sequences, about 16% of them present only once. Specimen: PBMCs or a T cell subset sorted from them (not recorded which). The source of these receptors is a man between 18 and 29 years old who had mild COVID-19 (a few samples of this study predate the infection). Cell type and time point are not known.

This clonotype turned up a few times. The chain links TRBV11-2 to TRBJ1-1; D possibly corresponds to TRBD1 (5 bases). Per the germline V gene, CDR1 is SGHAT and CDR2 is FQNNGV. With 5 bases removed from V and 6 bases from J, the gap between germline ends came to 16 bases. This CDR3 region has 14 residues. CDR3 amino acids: CASSRQLEGAEAFF. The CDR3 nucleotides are TGTGCCAGCAGCCGACAGTTGGAGGGAGCTGAAGCTTTCTTT.

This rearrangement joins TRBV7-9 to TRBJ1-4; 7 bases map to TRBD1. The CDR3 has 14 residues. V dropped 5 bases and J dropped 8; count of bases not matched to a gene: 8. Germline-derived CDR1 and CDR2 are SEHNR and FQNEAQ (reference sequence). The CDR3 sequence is CASSRTGVYEKLFF. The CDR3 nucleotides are TGTGCCAGCAGCCGAACAGGGGTTTACGAAAAACTGTTTTTT.

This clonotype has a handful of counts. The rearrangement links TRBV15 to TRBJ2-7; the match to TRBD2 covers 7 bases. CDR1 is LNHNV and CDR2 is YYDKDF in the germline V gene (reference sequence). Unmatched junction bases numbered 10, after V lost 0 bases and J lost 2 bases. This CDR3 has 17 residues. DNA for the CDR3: TGTGCCACCAGCAGAGATCTCAAGCGGGGTATAGCCTACGAGCAGTACTTC. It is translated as CATSRDLKRGIAYEQYF.

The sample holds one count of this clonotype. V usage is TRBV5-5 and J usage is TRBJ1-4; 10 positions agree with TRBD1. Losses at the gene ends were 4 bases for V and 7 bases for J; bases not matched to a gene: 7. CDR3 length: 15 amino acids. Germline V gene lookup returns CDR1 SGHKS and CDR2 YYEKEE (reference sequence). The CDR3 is CASSPRDRGSEKLFF. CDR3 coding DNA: TGTGCCAGCAGCCCCCGGGACAGGGGAAGTGAAAAACTGTTTTTT.

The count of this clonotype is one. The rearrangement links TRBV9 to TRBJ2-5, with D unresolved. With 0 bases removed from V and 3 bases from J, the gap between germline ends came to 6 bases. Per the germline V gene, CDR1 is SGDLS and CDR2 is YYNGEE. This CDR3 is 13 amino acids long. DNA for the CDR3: TGTGCCAGCAGCGTAGTTGGGGAAGAGACCCAGTACTTC. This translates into CASSVVGEETQYF.

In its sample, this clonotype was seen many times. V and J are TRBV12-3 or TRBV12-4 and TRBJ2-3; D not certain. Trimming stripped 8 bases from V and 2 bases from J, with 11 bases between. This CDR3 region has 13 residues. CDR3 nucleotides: TGTGCCAGCGGTGTGGGAACCACAGATACGCAGTATTTT. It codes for CASGVGTTDTQYF.

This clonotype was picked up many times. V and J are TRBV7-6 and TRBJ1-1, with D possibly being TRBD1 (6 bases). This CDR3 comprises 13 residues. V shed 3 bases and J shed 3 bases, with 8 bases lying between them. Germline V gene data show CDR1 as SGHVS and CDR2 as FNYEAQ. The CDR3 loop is CASSFNRDTEAFF. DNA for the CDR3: TGTGCCAGCAGCTTCAACAGGGACACTGAAGCTTTCTTT.

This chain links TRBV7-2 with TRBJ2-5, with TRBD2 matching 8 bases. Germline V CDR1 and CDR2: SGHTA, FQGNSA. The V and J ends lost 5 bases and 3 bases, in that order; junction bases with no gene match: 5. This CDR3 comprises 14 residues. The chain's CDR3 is CASSPGLVEETQYF. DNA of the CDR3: TGTGCCAGCAGCCCGGGACTAGTGGAAGAGACCCAGTACTTC.

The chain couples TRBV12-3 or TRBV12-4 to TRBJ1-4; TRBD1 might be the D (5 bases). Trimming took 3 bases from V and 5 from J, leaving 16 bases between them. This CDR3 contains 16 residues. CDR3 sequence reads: CASSFKGRGRNEKLFF. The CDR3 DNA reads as TGTGCCAGCAGTTTTAAGGGGCGCGGTAGGAATGAAAAACTGTTTTTT.

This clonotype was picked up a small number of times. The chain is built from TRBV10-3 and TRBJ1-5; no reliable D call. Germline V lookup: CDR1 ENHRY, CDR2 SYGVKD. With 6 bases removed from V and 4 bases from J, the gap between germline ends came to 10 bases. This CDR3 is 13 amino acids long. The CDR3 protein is CAIRRSPNQPQHF. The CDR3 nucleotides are TGTGCCATCAGGAGGAGCCCGAATCAGCCCCAGCATTTT.

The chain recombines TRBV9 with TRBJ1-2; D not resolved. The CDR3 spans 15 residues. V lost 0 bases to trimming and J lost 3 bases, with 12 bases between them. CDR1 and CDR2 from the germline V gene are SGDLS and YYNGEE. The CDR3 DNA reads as TGTGCCAGCAGCGTAGACGGGGAACCAGACTATGGCTACACCTTC. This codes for CASSVDGEPDYGYTF.

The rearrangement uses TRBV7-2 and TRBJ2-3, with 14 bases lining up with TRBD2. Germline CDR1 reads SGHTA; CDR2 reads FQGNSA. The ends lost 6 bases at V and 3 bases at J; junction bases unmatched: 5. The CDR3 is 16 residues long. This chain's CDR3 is CASSYRTSGGTDTQYF. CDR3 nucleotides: TGTGCCAGCAGTTACCGGACTAGCGGGGGGACAGATACGCAGTATTTT.

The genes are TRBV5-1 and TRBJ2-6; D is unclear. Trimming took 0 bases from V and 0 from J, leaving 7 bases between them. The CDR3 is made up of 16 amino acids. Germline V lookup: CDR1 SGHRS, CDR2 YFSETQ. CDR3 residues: CASSLAARSGANVLTF. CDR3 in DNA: TGCGCCAGCAGCTTGGCAGCACGCTCTGGGGCCAACGTCCTGACTTTC.

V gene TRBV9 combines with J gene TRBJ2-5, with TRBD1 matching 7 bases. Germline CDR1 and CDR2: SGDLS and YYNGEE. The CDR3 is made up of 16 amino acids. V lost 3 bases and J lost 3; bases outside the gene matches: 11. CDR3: CASSAEGAIEKETQYF. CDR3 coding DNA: TGTGCCAGCAGCGCCGAGGGGGCGATTGAAAAAGAGACCCAGTACTTC.

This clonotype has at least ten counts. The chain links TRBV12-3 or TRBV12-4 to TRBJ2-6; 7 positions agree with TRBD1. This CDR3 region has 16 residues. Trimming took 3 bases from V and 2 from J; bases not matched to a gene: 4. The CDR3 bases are TGTGCCAGCAGTTTGGCCGACAGGGCTGGGGCCAACGTCCTGACTTTC. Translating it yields CASSLADRAGANVLTF.

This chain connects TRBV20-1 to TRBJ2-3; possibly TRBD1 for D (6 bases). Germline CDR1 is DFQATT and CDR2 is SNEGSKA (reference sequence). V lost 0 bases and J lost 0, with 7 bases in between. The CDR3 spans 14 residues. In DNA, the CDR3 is TGCAGTGCTAGAGAACAGGGAAGCACAGATACGCAGTATTTT. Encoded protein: CSAREQGSTDTQYF.

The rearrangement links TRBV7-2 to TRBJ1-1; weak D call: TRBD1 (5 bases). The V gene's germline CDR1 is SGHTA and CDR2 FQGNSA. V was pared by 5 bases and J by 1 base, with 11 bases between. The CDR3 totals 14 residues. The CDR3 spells CASSVTRENTEAFF. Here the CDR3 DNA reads TGTGCCAGCAGCGTAACCAGGGAGAACACTGAAGCTTTCTTT.

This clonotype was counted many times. CDR3 nucleotide sequence: TGTGCCAGCAGCTTAGGACCGGAGACCCAGTACTTC. This sequence encodes CASSLGPETQYF. The V call is TRBV7-2, the J call TRBJ2-5; D not resolved. V lost 1 base to trimming and J lost 5 bases, with 5 bases between them. Germline V lookup: CDR1 SGHTA, CDR2 FQGNSA. The CDR3 is 12 residues long.

DNA for the CDR3: TGTGCCAGCAGCTTGTCCTCCTATAATTCACCCCTCCACTTT. This gives the protein CASSLSSYNSPLHF. This sequence joins TRBV7-3 and TRBJ1-6; D unresolved. Trimming took off 3 bases at V and 0 bases at J, with 3 bases between the two ends. The CDR3 runs to 14 residues. Germline CDR1 is SGHTA and CDR2 is FQGTGA.

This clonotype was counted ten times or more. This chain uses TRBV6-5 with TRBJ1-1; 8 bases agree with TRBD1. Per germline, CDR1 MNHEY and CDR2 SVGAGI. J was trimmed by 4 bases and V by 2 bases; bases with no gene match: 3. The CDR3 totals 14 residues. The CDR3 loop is CASSYGTGGTEAFF. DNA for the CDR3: TGTGCCAGCAGTTACGGTACAGGGGGCACTGAAGCTTTCTTT.

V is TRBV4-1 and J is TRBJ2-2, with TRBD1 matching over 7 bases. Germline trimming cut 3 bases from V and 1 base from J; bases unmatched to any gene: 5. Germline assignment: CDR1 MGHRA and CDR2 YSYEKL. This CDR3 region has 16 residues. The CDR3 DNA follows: TGCGCCAGCAGCCAGCTAGGGACAGAGAACACCGGGGAGCTGTTTTTT. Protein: CASSQLGTENTGELFF.

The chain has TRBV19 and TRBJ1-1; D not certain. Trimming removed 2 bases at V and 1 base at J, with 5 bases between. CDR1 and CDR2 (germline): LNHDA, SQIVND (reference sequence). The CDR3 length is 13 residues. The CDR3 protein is CASSIWGNTEAFF. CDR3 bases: TGTGCCAGTAGTATATGGGGGAACACTGAAGCTTTCTTT.

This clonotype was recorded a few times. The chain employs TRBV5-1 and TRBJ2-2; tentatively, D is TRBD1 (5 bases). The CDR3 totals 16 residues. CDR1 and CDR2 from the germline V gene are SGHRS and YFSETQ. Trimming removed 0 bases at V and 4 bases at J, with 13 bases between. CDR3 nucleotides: TGCGCCAGCAGCTTGGGGCAGGGCTTGGCCACCGGGGAGCTGTTTTTT. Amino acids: CASSLGQGLATGELFF.

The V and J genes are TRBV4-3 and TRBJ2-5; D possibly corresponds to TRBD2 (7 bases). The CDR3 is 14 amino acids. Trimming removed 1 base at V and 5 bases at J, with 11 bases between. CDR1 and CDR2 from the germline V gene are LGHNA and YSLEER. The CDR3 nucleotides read TGCGCCAGCAGCCAAGGGGGGGGGGCGGAGACCCAGTACTTC. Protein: CASSQGGGAETQYF.

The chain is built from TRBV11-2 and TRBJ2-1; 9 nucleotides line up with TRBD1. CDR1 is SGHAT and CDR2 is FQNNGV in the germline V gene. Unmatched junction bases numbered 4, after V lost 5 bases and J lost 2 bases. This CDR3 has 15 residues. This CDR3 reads CASSKGQGTYNEQFF. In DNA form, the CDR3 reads TGTGCCAGCAGCAAAGGACAGGGGACCTACAATGAGCAGTTCTTC.

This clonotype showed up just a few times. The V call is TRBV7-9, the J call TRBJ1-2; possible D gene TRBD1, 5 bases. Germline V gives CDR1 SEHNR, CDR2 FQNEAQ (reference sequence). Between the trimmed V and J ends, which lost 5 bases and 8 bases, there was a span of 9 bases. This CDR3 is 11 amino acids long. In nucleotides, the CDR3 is TGTGCCAGCAGCACCGAGGGGGGCTACACCTTC. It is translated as CASSTEGGYTF. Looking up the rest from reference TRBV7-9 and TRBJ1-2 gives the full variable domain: DTGVSQNPRHKITKRGQNVTFRCDPISEHNRLYWYRQTLGQGPEFLTYFQNEAQLEKSRLLSDRFSAERPKGSFSTLEIQRTEQGDSAMYLCASSTEGGYTFGSGTRLTVV.

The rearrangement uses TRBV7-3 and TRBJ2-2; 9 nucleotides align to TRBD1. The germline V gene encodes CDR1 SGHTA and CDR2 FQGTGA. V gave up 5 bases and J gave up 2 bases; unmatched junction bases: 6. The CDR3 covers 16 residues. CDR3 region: CASSRRTGANTGELFF. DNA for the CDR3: TGTGCCAGCAGCCGTCGGACAGGGGCTAACACCGGGGAGCTGTTTTTT.

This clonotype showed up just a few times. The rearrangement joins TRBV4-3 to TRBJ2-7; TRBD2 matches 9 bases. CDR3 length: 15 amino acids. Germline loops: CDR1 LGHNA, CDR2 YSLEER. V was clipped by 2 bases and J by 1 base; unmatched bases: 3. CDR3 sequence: CASSQRLAVSYEQYF. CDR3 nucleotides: TGCGCCAGCAGCCAAAGACTAGCGGTTTCCTACGAGCAGTACTTC.

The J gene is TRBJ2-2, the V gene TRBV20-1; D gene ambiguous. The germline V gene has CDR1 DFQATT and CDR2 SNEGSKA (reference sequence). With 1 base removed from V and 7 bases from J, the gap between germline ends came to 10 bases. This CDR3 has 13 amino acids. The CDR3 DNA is TGCAGTGCTAGAGGGTCCCCCAACGGGGAGCTGTTTTTT. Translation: CSARGSPNGELFF.